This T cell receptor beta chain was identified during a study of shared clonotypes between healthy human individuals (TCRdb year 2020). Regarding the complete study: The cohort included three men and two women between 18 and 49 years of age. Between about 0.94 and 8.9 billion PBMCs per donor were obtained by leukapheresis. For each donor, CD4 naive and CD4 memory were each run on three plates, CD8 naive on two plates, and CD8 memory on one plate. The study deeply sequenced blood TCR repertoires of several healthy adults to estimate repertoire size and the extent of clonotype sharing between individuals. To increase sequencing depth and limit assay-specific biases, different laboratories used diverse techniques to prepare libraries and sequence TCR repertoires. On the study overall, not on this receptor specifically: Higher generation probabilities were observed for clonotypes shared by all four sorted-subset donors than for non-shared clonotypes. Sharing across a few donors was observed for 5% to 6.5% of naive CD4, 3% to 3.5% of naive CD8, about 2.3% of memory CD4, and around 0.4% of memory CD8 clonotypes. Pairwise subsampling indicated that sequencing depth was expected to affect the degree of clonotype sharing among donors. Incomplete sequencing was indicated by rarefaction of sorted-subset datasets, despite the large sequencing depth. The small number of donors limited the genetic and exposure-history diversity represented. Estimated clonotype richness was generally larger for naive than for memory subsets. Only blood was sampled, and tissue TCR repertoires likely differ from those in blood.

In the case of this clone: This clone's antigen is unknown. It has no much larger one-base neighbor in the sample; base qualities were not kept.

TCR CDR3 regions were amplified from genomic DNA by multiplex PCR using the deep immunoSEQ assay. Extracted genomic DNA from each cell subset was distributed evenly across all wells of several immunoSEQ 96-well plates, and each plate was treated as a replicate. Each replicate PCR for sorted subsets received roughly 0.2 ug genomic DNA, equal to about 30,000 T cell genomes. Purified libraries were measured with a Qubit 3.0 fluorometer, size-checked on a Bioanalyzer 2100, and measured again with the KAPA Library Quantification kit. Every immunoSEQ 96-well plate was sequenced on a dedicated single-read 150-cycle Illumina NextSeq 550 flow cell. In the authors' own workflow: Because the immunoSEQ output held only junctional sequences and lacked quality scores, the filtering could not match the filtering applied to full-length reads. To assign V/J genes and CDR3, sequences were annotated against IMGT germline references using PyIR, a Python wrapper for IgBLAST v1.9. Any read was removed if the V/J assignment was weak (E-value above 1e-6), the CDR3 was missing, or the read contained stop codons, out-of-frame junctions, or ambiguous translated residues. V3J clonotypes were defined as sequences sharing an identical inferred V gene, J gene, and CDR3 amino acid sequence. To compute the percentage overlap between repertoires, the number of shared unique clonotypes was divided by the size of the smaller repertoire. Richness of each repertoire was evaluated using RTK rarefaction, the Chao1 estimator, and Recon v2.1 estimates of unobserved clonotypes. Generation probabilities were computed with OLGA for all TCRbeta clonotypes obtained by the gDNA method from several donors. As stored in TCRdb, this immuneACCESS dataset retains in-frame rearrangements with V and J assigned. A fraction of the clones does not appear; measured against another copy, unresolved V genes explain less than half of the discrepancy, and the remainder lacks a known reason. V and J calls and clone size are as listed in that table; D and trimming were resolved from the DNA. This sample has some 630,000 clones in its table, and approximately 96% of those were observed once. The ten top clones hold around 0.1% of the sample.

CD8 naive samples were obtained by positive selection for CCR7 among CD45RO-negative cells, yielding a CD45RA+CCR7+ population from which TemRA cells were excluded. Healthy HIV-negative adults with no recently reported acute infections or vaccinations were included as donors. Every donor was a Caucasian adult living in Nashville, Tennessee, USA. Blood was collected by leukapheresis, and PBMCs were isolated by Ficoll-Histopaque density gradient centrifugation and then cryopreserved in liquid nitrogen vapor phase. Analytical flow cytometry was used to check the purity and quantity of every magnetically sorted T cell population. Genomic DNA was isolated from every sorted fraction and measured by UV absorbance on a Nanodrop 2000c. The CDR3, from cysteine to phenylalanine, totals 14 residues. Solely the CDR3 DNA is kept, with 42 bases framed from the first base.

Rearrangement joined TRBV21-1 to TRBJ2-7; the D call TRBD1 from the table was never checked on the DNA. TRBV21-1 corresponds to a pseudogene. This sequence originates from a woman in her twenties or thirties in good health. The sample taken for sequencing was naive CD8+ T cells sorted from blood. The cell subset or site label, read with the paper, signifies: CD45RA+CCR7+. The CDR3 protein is CASSRRTGFYEQYF. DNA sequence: TGTGCCAGCAGCAGGCGGACAGGGTTCTACGAGCAGTACTTC.